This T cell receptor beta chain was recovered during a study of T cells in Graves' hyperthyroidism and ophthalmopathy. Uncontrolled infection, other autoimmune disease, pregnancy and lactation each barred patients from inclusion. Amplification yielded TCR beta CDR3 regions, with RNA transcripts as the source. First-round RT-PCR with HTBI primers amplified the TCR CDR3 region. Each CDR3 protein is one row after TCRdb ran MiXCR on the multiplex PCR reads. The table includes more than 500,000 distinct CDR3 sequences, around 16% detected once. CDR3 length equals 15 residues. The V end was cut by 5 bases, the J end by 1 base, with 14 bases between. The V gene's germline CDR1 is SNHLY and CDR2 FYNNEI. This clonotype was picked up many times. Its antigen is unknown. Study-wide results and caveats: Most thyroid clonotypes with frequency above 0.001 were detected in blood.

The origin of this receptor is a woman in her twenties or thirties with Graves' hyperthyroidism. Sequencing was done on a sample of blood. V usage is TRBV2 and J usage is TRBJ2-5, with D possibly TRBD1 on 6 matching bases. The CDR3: CASSKQGTPQETQYF. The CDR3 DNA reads TGTGCCAGCAGTAAACAGGGTACCCCCCAAGAGACCCAGTACTTC.